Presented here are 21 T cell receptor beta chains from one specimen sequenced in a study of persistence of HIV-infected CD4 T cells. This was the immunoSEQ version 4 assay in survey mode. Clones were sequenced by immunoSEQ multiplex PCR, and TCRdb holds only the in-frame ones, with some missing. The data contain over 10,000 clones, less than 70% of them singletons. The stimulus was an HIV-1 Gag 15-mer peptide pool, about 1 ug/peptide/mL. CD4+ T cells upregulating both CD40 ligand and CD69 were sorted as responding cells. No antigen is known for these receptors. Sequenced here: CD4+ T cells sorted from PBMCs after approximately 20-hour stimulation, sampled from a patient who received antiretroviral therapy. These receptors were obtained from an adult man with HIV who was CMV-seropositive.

CDR3 DNA: TGTGCCAGCAGCTCCGGACTGTCTAGCTCTGGAAACACCATATATTTT. This translates into CASSSGLSSSGNTIYF. The genes are TRBV7-6 and TRBJ1-3; D is undetermined. This CDR3 spans 16 amino acids. Germline values: CDR1 SGHVS, CDR2 FNYEAQ. The germline V and J ends were trimmed by 4 bases and 0 bases, with 13 bases remaining between them. Combining the CDR3 with reference TRBV7-6 and TRBJ1-3 gives the whole variable domain GAGVSQSPRYKVTKRGQDVALRCDPISGHVSLYWYRQALGQGPEFLTYFNYEAQQDKSGLPNDRFSAERPEGSISTLTIQRTEQRDSAMYRCASSSGLSSSGNTIYFGEGSWLTVV.

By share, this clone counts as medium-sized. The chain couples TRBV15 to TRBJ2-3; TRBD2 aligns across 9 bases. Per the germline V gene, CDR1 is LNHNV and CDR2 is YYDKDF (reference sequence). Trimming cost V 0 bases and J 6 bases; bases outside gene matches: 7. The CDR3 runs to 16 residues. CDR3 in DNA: TGTGCCACCAGCAGAGATCAAGCGGGAGGTTCCGATACGCAGTATTTT. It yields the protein CATSRDQAGGSDTQYF.

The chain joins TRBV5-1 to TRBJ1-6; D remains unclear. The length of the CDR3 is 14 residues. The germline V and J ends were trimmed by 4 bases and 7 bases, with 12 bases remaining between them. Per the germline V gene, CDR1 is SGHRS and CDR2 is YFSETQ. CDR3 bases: TGCGCCAGCAGCCTAAGCGGTAGGAATTCACCCCTCCACTTT. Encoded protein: CASSLSGRNSPLHF. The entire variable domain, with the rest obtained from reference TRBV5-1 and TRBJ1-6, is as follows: KAGVTQTPRYLIKTRGQQVTLSCSPISGHRSVSWYQQTPGQGLQFLFEYFSETQRNKGNFPGRFSGRQFSNSRSEMNVSTLELGDSALYLCASSLSGRNSPLHFGNGTRLTVT.

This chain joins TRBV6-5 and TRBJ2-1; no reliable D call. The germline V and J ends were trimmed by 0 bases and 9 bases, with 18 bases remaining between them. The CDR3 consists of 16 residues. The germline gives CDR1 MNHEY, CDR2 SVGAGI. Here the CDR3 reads CASSYSKRVQRGEQFF. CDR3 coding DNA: TGTGCCAGCAGTTACTCGAAAAGGGTACAACGCGGTGAGCAGTTCTTC.

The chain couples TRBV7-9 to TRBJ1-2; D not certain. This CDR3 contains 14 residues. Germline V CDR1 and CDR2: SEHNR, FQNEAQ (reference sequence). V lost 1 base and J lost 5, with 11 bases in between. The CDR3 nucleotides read TGTGCCAGCAGCTTAGAACTTAGCAGTTATGGCTACACCTTC. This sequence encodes CASSLELSSYGYTF. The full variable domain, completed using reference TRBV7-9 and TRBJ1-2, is DTGVSQNPRHKITKRGQNVTFRCDPISEHNRLYWYRQTLGQGPEFLTYFQNEAQLEKSRLLSDRFSAERPKGSFSTLEIQRTEQGDSAMYLCASSLELSSYGYTFGSGTRLTVV.

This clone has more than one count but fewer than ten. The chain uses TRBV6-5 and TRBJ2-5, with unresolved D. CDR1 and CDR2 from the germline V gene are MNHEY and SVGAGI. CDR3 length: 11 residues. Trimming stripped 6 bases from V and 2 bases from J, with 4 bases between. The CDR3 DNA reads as TGTGCCAGCAGCCAGCAAGAGACCCAGTACTTC. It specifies CASSQQETQYF.

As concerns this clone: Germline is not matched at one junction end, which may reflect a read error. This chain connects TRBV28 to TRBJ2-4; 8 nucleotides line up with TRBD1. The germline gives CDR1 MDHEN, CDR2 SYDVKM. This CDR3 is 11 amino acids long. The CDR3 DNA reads TGTGCCAGCAGGACAAAGGGACAGGTCTTTTTC. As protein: CASRTKGQVFF.

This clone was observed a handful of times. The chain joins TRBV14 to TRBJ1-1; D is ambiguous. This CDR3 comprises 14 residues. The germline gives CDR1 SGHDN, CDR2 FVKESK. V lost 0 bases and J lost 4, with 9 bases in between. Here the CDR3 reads CASSQEHGVTEAFF. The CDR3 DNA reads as TGTGCCAGCAGCCAAGAGCACGGGGTCACTGAAGCTTTCTTT.

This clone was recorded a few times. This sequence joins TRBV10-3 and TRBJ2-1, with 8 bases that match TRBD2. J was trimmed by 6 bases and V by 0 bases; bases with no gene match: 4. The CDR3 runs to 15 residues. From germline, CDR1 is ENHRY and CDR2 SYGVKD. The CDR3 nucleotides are TGTGCCATCAGTGAGTCGGGACTAGGGACCAATGAGCAGTTCTTC. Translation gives CAISESGLGTNEQFF.

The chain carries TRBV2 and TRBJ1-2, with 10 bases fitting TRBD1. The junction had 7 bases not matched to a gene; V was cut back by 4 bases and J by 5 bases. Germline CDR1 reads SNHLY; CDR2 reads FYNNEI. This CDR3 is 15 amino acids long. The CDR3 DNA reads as TGTGCCAGCAGTGGTGTGTGGGGACAGGGGTATGGCTACACCTTC. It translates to CASSGVWGQGYGYTF.

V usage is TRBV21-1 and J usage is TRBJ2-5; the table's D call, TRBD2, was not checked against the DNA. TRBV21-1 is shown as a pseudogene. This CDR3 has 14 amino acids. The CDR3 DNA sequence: TGTGCCAGCAGAGGGGGAGGGGTGGACGAGACCCAGTACTTC. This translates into CASRGGGVDETQYF.

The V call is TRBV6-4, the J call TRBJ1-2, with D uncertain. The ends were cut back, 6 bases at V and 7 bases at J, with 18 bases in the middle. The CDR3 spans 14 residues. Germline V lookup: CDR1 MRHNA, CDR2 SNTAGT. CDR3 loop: CASSPEASLPGYTF. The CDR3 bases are TGTGCCAGCAGCCCCGAAGCGTCCCTCCCTGGCTACACCTTC.

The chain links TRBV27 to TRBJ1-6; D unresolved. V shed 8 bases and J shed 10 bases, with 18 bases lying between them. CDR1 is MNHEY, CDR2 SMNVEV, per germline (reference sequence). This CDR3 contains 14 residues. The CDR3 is CASGERAAGSPLHF. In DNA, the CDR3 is TGTGCCAGCGGAGAGAGGGCAGCAGGATCACCCCTCCACTTT.

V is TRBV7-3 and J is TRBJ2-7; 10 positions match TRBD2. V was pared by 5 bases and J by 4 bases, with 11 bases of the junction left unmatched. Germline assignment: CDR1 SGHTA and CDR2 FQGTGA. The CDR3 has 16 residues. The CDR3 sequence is CASSPRPGLANYEQYF. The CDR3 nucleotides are TGTGCCAGCAGCCCTCGACCGGGACTAGCGAATTACGAGCAGTACTTC.

The CDR3 region is CASSSSGSFSYNEQFF. CDR3 DNA sequence: TGTGCCAGCAGCTCATCCGGGAGCTTCTCCTACAATGAGCAGTTCTTC. This chain uses TRBV7-9 with TRBJ2-1, with a possible D match to TRBD2 (6 bases). The CDR3 totals 16 residues. Germline CDR1 and CDR2: SEHNR and FQNEAQ (reference sequence). Deletions cut 4 bases from V and 0 bases from J, with 13 bases between. Full variable domain (rest looked up from reference TRBV7-9 and TRBJ2-1): DTGVSQNPRHKITKRGQNVTFRCDPISEHNRLYWYRQTLGQGPEFLTYFQNEAQLEKSRLLSDRFSAERPKGSFSTLEIQRTEQGDSAMYLCASSSSGSFSYNEQFFGPGTRLTVL.

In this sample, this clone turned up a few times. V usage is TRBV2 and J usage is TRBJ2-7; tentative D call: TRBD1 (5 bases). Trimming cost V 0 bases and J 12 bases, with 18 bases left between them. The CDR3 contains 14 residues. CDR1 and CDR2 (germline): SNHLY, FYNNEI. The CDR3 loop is CASSEAQGGSLPYF. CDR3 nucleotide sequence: TGTGCCAGCAGTGAAGCGCAGGGCGGTTCGTTGCCGTACTTC.

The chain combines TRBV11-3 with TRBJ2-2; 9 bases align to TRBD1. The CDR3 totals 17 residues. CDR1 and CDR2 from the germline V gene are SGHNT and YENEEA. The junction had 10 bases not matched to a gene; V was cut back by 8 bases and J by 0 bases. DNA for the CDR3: TGTGCCAGCGGAAGAGGAACAGGGGGCGCGAACACCGGGGAGCTGTTTTTT. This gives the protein CASGRGTGGANTGELFF.

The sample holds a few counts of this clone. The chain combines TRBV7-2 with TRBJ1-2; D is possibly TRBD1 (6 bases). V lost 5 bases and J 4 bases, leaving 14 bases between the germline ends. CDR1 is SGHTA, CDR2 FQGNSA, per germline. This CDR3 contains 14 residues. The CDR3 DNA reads TGTGCCAGCAGCGTCCTACAGGGTGGCTATGGCTACACCTTC. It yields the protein CASSVLQGGYGYTF.

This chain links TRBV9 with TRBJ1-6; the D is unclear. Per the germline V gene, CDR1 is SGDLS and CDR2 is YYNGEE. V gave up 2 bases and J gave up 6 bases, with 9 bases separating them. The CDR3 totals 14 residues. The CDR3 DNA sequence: TGTGCCAGCAGCGTTAACGAGGGTAATTCACCCCTCCACTTT. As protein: CASSVNEGNSPLHF.

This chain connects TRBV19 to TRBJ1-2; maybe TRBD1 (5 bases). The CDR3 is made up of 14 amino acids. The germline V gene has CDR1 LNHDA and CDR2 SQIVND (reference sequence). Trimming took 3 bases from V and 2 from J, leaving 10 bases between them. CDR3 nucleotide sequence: TGTGCCAGTAGTATCCCCCGGGGGAACTATGGCTACACCTTC. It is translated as CASSIPRGNYGYTF.

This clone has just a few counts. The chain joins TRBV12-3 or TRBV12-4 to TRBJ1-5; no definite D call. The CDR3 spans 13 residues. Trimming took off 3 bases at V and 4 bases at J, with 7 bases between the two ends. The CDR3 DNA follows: TGTGCCAGCAGTTTCCTTGAAAATCAGCCCCAGCATTTT. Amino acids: CASSFLENQPQHF.